This T cell receptor beta chain appears in the sequencing data of a study of blood T cell repertoires in COVID-19. The overall study: Researchers got acute and convalescent COVID-19 samples from the United States, Italy and Spain. From T cells, B-cell-depleted T cells, or PBMCs came the material, which was cDNA or gDNA.

In the authors' workflow: Counts of nucleated cells, estimated from reference gene primer amplification, were obtained. The repertoire was sequenced with immunoSEQ multiplex PCR; TCRdb's copy has only in-frame clones and lacks some. D and trimming were read from the DNA, whereas the V and J calls and clone size are those reported in that table. Counted here are about 230,000 clones, around 83% occurring once; the ten biggest clones make up over 2%. This CDR3 spans 19 amino acids. Looked up from germline, CDR1 is LGHDT and CDR2 is YNNKEL (reference sequence). Germline trimming cut 3 bases from V and 0 bases from J; bases unmatched to any gene: 13.

This clonotype was obtained from a man aged 35-49 years who had recovered from COVID-19. The rearrangement joins TRBV3-1 (or the pseudogene TRBV3-2) to TRBJ2-7; 11 bases align to TRBD1. Material for sequencing was peripheral blood. CDR3: CASSQVPGQGEEGSYEQYF. DNA of the CDR3: TGTGCCAGCAGCCAGGTACCGGGACAGGGGGAAGAAGGCTCCTACGAGCAGTACTTC.